The 15 T cell receptor beta chains presented below share a single source sample, sequenced in a study of blood T cells in healthy people across ages (dated by TCRdb to between 2014 and 2017). Library method: 5' RACE. The reads were generated on an Illumina HiSeq 2500. A second about 7 to 11 cycle PCR used a sample-barcoded 5' primer and a J-beta primer mix. TCRdb trimmed public reads at Q25 via fastp, called clones via MiXCR and kept in-frame beta chains. Each entry is one CDR3 protein sequence, shown with its most common DNA and genes. The sample contains approximately 900,000 distinct CDR3 sequences, about 28% of them found a single time. The leading ten clones occupy roughly 10% of the sample. This same sample was also taken into another study, of T cells of mothers and their children.

What was sequenced was blood. All receptors come from a woman in her thirties or forties in good health.

This clonotype was seen a few times. The genes are TRBV7-2 and TRBJ2-5; 9 positions match TRBD2. The V segment lost 9 bases and the J segment 5 bases; nucleotides outside the gene matches: 7. The germline V gene has CDR1 SGHTA and CDR2 FQGNSA. CDR3 length equals 13 residues. The CDR3 DNA reads as TGTGCCAGTGCGGGGGGGAGGCGGGAGACCCAGTACTTC. Its protein is CASAGGRRETQYF.

On this clonotype: The CDR3 does not end in the conserved phenylalanine or tryptophan, so this is likely a read error. The rearrangement links TRBV2 to TRBJ1-4; 11 nucleotides agree with TRBD1. Trimming cost V 7 bases and J 8 bases; bases outside gene matches: 12. The CDR3 runs to 16 residues. Germline CDR1 is SNHLY and CDR2 is FYNNEI. The CDR3 reads CASIGQGALGMEKLFC. The CDR3 DNA sequence: TGTGCCAGCATCGGACAGGGGGCCTTAGGAATGGAAAAACTGTTTTGT.

Of note for this clonotype: A much larger clone lies a single base off, so this may be a read error. This chain connects TRBV7-9 to TRBJ2-1; D remains unclear. The end of the DNA aligns better with TRBJ2-7, so the J call may be wrong. Germline V lookup: CDR1 SEHNR, CDR2 FQNEAQ (reference sequence). This CDR3 is 11 amino acids long. CDR3 sequence reads: CASSPSNQQYF. CDR3 DNA: TGTGCCAGCAGCCCGAGCAACCAACAGTACTTC.

This clonotype was seen only a few times. The chain couples TRBV3-1 to TRBJ2-5; the match to TRBD2 covers 7 bases. Germline V gene data show CDR1 as LGHDT and CDR2 as YNNKEL (reference sequence). The CDR3 spans 16 residues. The CDR3 DNA reads TGTGCGGCTAGTAGCATGGGGGGGTCCCCCGAAGAGACCCAGTACTTC. Translation: CAASSMGGSPEETQYF.

The chain links TRBV11-1 to TRBJ2-2, with D unclear. V lost 4 bases to trimming and J lost 1 base, with 4 bases between them. CDR1 is SGHAT and CDR2 is FQDESV in the germline V gene (reference sequence). This CDR3 comprises 13 residues. The CDR3 coding sequence is TGTGCCAGCAGCTCCATGAACACCGGGGAGCTGTTTTTT. Translating gives CASSSMNTGELFF.

There are a few counts of this clonotype. The V call is TRBV5-1, the J call TRBJ1-1; TRBD1 matches 7 bases. The germline CDR1 and CDR2 sequences are SGHRS and YFSETQ. V shed 3 bases and J 4 bases; nucleotides not matched to a gene: 9. This CDR3 comprises 15 residues. CDR3 coding DNA: TGCGCCAGCAGCTGGGGGACAGCAAGCTCCACTGAAGCTTTCTTT. Its translation is CASSWGTASSTEAFF.

CDR3 loop: CASSDVRGLLQTQYF. The CDR3 region has the DNA TGTGCCAGCAGTGACGTTCGGGGGCTGCTCCAGACCCAGTACTTC. The chain combines TRBV2 with TRBJ2-7; possibly TRBD1 or TRBD2 for D (6 bases each). TRBJ2-5 matches the DNA end more closely, so the J call is doubtful. The CDR3 extends over 15 amino acids. From germline, CDR1 is SNHLY and CDR2 FYNNEI.

This clonotype has only a few counts. The chain has TRBV15 and TRBJ1-3; 9 bases line up with TRBD1. Germline CDR1 LNHNV, CDR2 YYDKDF (reference sequence). This CDR3 spans 16 amino acids. Trimming removed 4 bases from V and 0 bases from J; junction bases left unmatched: 4. The CDR3 bases are TGTGCCACCAGCATAGGACAGGGGAACTCTGGAAACACCATATATTTT. This translates into CATSIGQGNSGNTIYF.

J is TRBJ2-5 and V is TRBV7-2, with D possibly matching TRBD1 (5 bases). This CDR3 comprises 16 residues. Trimming removed 0 bases from V and 2 bases from J, with 13 bases in between. Germline-derived CDR1 and CDR2 are SGHTA and FQGNSA. In nucleotides, the CDR3 is TGTGCCAGCAGCTTAGCGGGGCAGGCCTTGCAAGAGACCCAGTACTTC. Amino acids: CASSLAGQALQETQYF.

This clonotype was seen a handful of times. The rearrangement uses TRBV5-1 and TRBJ2-3; 9 nucleotides agree with TRBD1. The CDR3 has 16 residues. Germline lookup yields CDR1 SGHRS and CDR2 YFSETQ. The trim removed 3 bases at V and 2 bases at J, leaving 7 bases unmatched. In DNA, the CDR3 is TGCGCCAGCAGCTCGCACGACAGGGGGTCCACAGATACGCAGTATTTT. The encoded protein is CASSSHDRGSTDTQYF.

This rearrangement joins TRBV12-3 or TRBV12-4 to TRBJ2-1; 9 bases fit TRBD2. CDR3 length equals 17 residues. After removal of 6 bases from V and 8 bases from J, the junction contained 17 bases not matched to a gene. The CDR3 loop reads CASSQAQQLAGSDEQFF. In DNA form, the CDR3 reads TGTGCCAGCAGCCAAGCTCAGCAGCTAGCGGGGTCGGATGAGCAGTTCTTC.

V gene TRBV3-1 combines with J gene TRBJ1-2; 7 bases line up with TRBD1. The V gene end was trimmed by 3 bases and the J gene end by 3 bases; junction bases not matched to a gene: 4. Germline CDR1 LGHDT, CDR2 YNNKEL (reference sequence). The length of the CDR3 is 14 residues. CDR3 loop: CASSHGQADYGYTF. The CDR3 DNA sequence: TGTGCCAGCAGCCACGGACAGGCTGACTATGGCTACACCTTC.

The rearrangement links TRBV20-1 to TRBJ1-1, with D perhaps TRBD1 (6 bases). V lost 8 bases and J lost 7, with 20 bases in between. From germline, CDR1 is DFQATT and CDR2 SNEGSKA (reference sequence). This CDR3 is 13 amino acids long. The CDR3 DNA is TGCAGTAGTCAAGGGGGGGCCAACGTTGAAGCTTTCTTT. This encodes CSSQGGANVEAFF.

This clonotype was counted only a few times. V usage is TRBV4-1 and J usage is TRBJ1-2, with 8 bases lining up with TRBD1. V was clipped by 4 bases and J by 0 bases; unmatched bases: 13. Looked up from germline, CDR1 is MGHRA and CDR2 is YSYEKL. This CDR3 is 18 amino acids long. This CDR3 reads CASSRQIRDRLANYGYTF. CDR3 sequence (DNA): TGCGCCAGCAGCCGCCAAATCCGGGACAGGCTAGCTAACTATGGCTACACCTTC.

This chain links TRBV20-1 with TRBJ2-1; no definite D call. The V end lost 2 bases, the J end lost 4 bases, and 6 bases lay between the germline ends. The germline V gene encodes CDR1 DFQATT and CDR2 SNEGSKA (reference sequence). The CDR3 has 12 amino acids. Written as DNA, the CDR3 is TGCAGTGCTAGATGGGGATACAATGAGCAGTTCTTC. This gives the protein CSARWGYNEQFF.